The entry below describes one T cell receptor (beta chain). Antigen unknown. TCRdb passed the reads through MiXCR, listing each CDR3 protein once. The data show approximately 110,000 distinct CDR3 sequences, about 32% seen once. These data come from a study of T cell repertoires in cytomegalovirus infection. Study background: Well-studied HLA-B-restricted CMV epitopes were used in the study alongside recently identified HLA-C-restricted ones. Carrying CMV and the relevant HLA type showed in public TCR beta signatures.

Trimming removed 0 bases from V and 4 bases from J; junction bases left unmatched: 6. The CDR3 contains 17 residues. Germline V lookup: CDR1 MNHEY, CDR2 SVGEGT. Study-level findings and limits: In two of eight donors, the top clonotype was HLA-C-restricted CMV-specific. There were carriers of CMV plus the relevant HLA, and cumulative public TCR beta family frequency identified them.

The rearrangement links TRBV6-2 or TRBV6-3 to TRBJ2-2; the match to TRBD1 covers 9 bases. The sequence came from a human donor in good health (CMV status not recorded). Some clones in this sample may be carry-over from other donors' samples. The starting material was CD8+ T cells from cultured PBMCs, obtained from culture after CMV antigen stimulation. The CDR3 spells CASSYSWGQGGTGELFF. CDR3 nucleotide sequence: TGTGCCAGCAGTTACTCGTGGGGACAGGGAGGCACCGGGGAGCTGTTTTTT.